Detailed here is one TCR beta chain. Its antigen is not identified. The record originates from a study of T-cell memory formation after mild COVID-19. Study at large: TCR clustering was largely donor specific. Study-wide results and caveats: The main location of contracting CD4+ clones was CM and EM, and that of contracting CD8+ clones was EMRA. CD4+ bias marked clones expanding day 15 to 37, unlike balanced contracting clones.

The CDR3 is 18 amino acids. Germline loops: CDR1 MNHNY, CDR2 SVGAGI (reference sequence). V dropped 3 bases and J dropped 6; count of bases not matched to a gene: 14. TCRdb re-called the 5' RACE reads through MiXCR, storing one row per CDR3 protein. The table records about 190,000 distinct CDR3 sequences, 15% to 20% of them present only once. Sample: PBMCs or a T cell subset sorted from them (not recorded which). The rearrangement uses TRBV6-6 and TRBJ2-7, with 13 bases aligning to TRBD2. This receptor was taken from an adult woman who had mild COVID-19 (a few samples of this study predate the infection). Cell type and time point are not known. CDR3 sequence (DNA): TGTGCCAGCAGTTATTCACTAGCGGGAGGGCCCCCTCGGAGCGAGCAGTACTTC. Its protein product is CASSYSLAGGPPRSEQYF.